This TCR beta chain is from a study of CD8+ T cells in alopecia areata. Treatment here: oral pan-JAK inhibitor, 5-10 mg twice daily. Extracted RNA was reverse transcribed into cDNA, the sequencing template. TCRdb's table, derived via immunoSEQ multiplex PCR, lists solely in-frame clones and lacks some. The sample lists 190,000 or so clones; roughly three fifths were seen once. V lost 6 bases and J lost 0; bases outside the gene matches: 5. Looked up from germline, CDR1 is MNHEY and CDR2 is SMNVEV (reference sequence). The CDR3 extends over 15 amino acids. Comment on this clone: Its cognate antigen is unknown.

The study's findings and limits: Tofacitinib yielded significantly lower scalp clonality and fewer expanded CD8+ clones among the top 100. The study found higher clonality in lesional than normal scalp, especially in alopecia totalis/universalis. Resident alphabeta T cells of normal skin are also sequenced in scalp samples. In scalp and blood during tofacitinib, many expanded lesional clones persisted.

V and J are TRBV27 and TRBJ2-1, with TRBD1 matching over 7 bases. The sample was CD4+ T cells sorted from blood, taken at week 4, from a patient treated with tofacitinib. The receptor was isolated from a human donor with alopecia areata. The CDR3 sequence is CASSADRDSYNEQFF. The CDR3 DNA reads TGTGCCAGCAGCGCCGACAGGGACTCCTACAATGAGCAGTTCTTC.